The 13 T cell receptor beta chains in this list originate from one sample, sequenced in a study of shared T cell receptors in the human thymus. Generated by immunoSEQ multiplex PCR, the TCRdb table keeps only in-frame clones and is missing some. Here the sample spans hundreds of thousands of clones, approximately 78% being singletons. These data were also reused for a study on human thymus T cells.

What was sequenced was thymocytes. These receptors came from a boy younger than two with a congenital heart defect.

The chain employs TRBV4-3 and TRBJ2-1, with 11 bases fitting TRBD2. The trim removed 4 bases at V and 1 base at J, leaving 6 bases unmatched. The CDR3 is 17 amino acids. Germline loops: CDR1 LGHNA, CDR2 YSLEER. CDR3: CASSPKLAGVSYNEQFF. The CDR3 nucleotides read TGCGCCAGCAGCCCCAAACTAGCGGGGGTATCCTACAATGAGCAGTTCTTC.

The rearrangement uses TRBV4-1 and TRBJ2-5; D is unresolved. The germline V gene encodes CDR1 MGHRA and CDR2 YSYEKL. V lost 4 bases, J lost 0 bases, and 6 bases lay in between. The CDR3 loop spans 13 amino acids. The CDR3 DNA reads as TGCGCCAGCAGCCGAACTAACCAAGAGACCCAGTACTTC. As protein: CASSRTNQETQYF.

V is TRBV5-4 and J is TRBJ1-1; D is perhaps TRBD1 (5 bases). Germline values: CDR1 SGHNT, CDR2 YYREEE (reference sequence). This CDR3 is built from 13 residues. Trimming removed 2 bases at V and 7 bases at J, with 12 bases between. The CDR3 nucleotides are TGTGCCAGCAGCTTCCCCCCCGGGGGTGAAGCTTTCTTT. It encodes CASSFPPGGEAFF. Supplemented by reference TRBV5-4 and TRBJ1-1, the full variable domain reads ETGVTQSPTHLIKTRGQQVTLRCSSQSGHNTVSWYQQALGQGPQFIFQYYREEENGRGNFPPRFSGLQFPNYSSELNVNALELDDSALYLCASSFPPGGEAFFGQGTRLTVV.

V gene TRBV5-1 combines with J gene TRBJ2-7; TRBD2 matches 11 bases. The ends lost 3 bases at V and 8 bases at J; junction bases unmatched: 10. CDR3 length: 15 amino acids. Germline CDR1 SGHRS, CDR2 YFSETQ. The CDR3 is CASSSSELAGDKQYF. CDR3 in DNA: TGCGCCAGCAGCTCCTCCGAACTAGCGGGAGATAAGCAGTACTTC.

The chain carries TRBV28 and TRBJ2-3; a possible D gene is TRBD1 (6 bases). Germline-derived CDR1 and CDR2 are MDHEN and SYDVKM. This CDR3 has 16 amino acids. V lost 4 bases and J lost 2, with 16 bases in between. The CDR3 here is CASSSPGHFYTDTQYF. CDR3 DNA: TGTGCCAGCAGTTCGCCGGGACACTTCTACACAGATACGCAGTATTTT. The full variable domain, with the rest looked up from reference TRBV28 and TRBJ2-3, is DVKVTQSSRYLVKRTGEKVFLECVQDMDHENMFWYRQDPGLGLRLIYFSYDVKMKEKGDIPEGYSVSREKKERFSLILESASTNQTSMYLCASSSPGHFYTDTQYFGPGTRLTVL.

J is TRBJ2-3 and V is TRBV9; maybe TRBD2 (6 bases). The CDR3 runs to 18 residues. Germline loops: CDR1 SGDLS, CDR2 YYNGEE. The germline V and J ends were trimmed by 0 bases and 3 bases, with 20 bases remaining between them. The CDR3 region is CASSVGGRRERLTDTQYF. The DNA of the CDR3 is TGTGCCAGCAGCGTAGGGGGGAGGAGGGAGCGGTTGACAGATACGCAGTATTTT.

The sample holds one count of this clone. The DNA for the CDR3 is TGTGCAAGTCGCTTTAGGCCTAGCGGGAGGGCCGGTAATGAGCAGTTCTTC. Its protein product is CASRFRPSGRAGNEQFF. The chain is built from TRBV12-2 and TRBJ2-1; the DNA was not used to check the table's D call, TRBD2. TRBV12-2 is classified as a pseudogene. This CDR3 region has 17 residues.

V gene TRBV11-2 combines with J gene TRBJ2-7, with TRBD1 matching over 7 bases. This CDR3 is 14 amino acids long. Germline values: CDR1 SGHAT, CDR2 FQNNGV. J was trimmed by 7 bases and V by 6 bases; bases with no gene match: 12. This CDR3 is CASSHGQVGMEQYF. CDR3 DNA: TGTGCCAGCAGTCACGGACAGGTGGGTATGGAGCAGTACTTC.

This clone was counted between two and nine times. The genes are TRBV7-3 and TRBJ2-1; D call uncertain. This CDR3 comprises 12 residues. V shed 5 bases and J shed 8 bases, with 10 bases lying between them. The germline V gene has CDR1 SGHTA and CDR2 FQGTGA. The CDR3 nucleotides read TGTGCCAGCAGCGCCACTCGGGATGAGCAGTTCTTC. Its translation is CASSATRDEQFF.

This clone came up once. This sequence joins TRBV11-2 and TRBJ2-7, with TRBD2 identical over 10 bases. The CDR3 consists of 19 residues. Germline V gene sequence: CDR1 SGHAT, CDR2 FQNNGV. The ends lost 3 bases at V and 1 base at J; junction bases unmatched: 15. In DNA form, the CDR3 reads TGTGCCAGCAGCTTCCCACCTCGGGGACTAGCGCCTATATCCTACGAGCAGTACTTC. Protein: CASSFPPRGLAPISYEQYF. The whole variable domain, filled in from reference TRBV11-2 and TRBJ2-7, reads EAGVAQSPRYKIIEKRQSVAFWCNPISGHATLYWYQQILGQGPKLLIQFQNNGVVDDSQLPKDRFSAERLKGVDSTLKIQPAKLEDSAVYLCASSFPPRGLAPISYEQYFGPGTRLTVT.

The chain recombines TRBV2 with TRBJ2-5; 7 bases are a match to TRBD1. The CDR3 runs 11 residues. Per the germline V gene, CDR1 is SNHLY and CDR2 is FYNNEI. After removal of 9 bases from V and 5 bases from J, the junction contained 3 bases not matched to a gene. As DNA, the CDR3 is TGTGCCAGAACAGGGGAGGAGACCCAGTACTTC. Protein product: CARTGEETQYF.

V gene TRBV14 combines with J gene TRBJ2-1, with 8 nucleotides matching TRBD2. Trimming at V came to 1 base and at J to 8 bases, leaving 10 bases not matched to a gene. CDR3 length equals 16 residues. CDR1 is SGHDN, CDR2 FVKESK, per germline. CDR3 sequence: CASSQGPGLGSDEQFF. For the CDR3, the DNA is TGTGCCAGCAGCCAAGGCCCGGGACTAGGGTCCGATGAGCAGTTCTTC.

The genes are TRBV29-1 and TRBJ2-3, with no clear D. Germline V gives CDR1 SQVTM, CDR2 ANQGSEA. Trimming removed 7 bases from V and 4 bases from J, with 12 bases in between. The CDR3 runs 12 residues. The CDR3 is CSAESGSDTQYF. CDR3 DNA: TGCAGCGCAGAGTCGGGTTCAGATACGCAGTATTTT.